This TCR beta chain was retrieved from a study of blood T cell repertoires in COVID-19 (dated by TCRdb to 2018 to 2021). Regarding the research as a whole: Collaborator samples came from the United States, Italy and Spain and covered acute and convalescent phases of COVID-19. The samples were drawn from two sources: the first 160 participants of the ongoing ImmuneRACE study, and 950 to 1,500 subjects contributed by 6 global collaborators. The prospective study material was composed of cDNA or gDNA derived from T cells, B-cell-depleted T cells, or PBMCs. The repertoires were made available in a free public database intended to serve as a resource for research on the immune response to SARS-CoV-2. HLA class I and class II types, where available, came from metadata supplied by the sample provider rather than from assay-based typing. Subjects who had been exposed to COVID-19, were actively infected with it, or had recovered from it provided the deeply sampled blood TCRbeta repertoires that made up the dataset. Nearly every sample came with metadata listing a de-identified subject ID, COVID-19 status, age in years and sex.

The immunoSEQ Assay, a bias-controlled multiplex PCR, was used to amplify TCRbeta CDR3 regions from genomic DNA. Processing in the source paper ran as follows. The number of nucleated cells in each sample was estimated from the amplification of reference gene primers within the assay. To quantify the absolute abundance of each unique TCRbeta CDR3 rearrangement, sequence reads were collapsed and filtered. For each sample, productive Simpson clonality was calculated by taking the square root of Simpson's diversity index across productive rearrangements. TCRdb obtained this table from immuneACCESS and retained in-frame rearrangements with V and J assigned. These tables miss some clones; where compared with another copy, unresolved V genes account for less than half of the shortfall, and the remainder is unexplained. From that table come the V and J calls and clone size; the DNA was used to work out D and trimming. The sample yields around 100,000 clones; 87% were counted once. The leading ten clones occupy 2% to 2.5% of the sample.

Its CDR3 holds 15 amino acids, cysteine through phenylalanine. Just the 45-base CDR3 DNA is kept, in frame starting at base 1. V sheds 1 base and J sheds 1 base, leaving 11 bases between their ends. The germline V gene gives CDR1 as SGHRS and CDR2 as YFSETQ. What the work shows at the level of the full study, not this receptor alone: The quantity of clinical and demographic metadata differed by source and by participant and was supplied without curation.

Whole blood was collected in K2EDTA tubes by collaborating institutions according to the institutions' own protocols. For TCRbeta analysis, collaborators shipped samples as frozen whole blood, isolated PBMCs, or DNA extracted from either of those sample types. With regard to this clone: The antigen it binds to is not known. No per-base quality is available; no much larger clone lies one base away.

Material: peripheral blood. The V and J genes are TRBV5-1 and TRBJ2-5; the best D guess is TRBD2, with 6 bases matching. This TCR derives from a man aged 45-60 years with active COVID-19. The CDR3 region has the sequence CASSLLGLSQETQYF. The DNA sequence is given as TGCGCCAGCAGCTTGTTGGGACTTTCCCAAGAGACCCAGTACTTC.